These T cell receptor beta chains were read from a single sample in a study of T cells in localized non-small cell lung cancer. This table comes from immunoSEQ multiplex PCR, and its TCRdb copy is limited to in-frame clones, with some not included. In the table there are about 79,000 clones, approximately 85% of which are singletons. The specimen was peripheral blood, collected before any cancer treatment. These receptors were collected from an older female donor with stage I lung adenocarcinoma. The CDR3 runs from the conserved cysteine through the conserved F or W. Each record gives: J gene, D gene, V gene, clone size, CDR3 protein, CDR3 DNA. The D gene is left open where the match is weak. The listing skips clone size in some rows; elsewhere it reads once, few, many or a size class.

j_gene: TRBJ2-3
d_gene: -
v_gene: TRBV4-1
abundance: -
CDR3aa: CASSQDESAIAQYF
CDR3nt: TGCGCCAGCAGCCAAGATGAGTCTGCGATTGCGCAGTATTTT

j_gene: TRBJ2-7
d_gene: TRBD1
v_gene: TRBV6-5
abundance: -
CDR3aa: CASRGTGRYEQYF
CDR3nt: TGTGCCAGCAGAGGGACAGGGCGCTACGAGCAGTACTTC

j_gene: TRBJ1-2
d_gene: TRBD1
v_gene: TRBV6-1
abundance: -
CDR3aa: CASSGGQGNYGYTF
CDR3nt: TGTGCCAGCAGTGGGGGACAGGGAAACTATGGCTACACCTTC

j_gene: TRBJ2-6
d_gene: -
v_gene: TRBV7-3
abundance: -
CDR3aa: CASSPQTGANVLTF
CDR3nt: TGTGCCAGCAGCCCGCAGACAGGGGCCAACGTCCTGACTTTC

j_gene: TRBJ2-7
d_gene: TRBD2
v_gene: TRBV10-3
abundance: -
CDR3aa: CAISESEIAGGEQYF
CDR3nt: TGTGCCATCAGTGAGTCGGAGATAGCGGGAGGCGAGCAGTACTTC

j_gene: TRBJ1-5
d_gene: -
v_gene: TRBV27
abundance: few
CDR3aa: CASSLSQGNQPQHF
CDR3nt: TGTGCCAGCAGTTTATCGCAGGGCAATCAGCCCCAGCATTTT

j_gene: TRBJ1-5
d_gene: -
v_gene: TRBV4-2
abundance: -
CDR3aa: CASSQDPVNQPQHF
CDR3nt: TGTGCCAGCAGCCAAGACCCCGTGAATCAGCCCCAGCATTTT

j_gene: TRBJ2-7
d_gene: -
v_gene: TRBV4-1
abundance: -
CDR3aa: CASSQVLRVKRDYEQYF
CDR3nt: TGCGCCAGCAGCCAAGTCTTGCGAGTTAAGAGGGACTACGAGCAGTACTTC

j_gene: TRBJ2-1
d_gene: TRBD2
v_gene: TRBV19
abundance: -
CDR3aa: CASSMELAGYNEQFF
CDR3nt: TGTGCCAGTAGTATGGAACTAGCGGGTTACAATGAGCAGTTCTTC

j_gene: TRBJ2-1
d_gene: -
v_gene: TRBV15
abundance: -
CDR3aa: CATSRDPSEPYNEQFF
CDR3nt: TGTGCCACCAGCAGAGATCCCTCGGAGCCCTACAATGAGCAGTTCTTC

j_gene: TRBJ1-2
d_gene: -
v_gene: TRBV5-6
abundance: -
CDR3aa: CASSLGEGTETF
CDR3nt: TGTGCCAGCAGCTTGGGTGAAGGGACGGAAACCTTC

j_gene: TRBJ2-5
d_gene: TRBD2
v_gene: TRBV19
abundance: -
CDR3aa: CASSGLAGQGTQYF
CDR3nt: TGTGCCTCCTCGGGACTAGCGGGCCAGGGGACCCAGTACTTC

j_gene: TRBJ2-1
d_gene: -
v_gene: TRBV27
abundance: -
CDR3aa: CASSNSAGHHEQLF
CDR3nt: TGTGCCAGCAGTAACTCAGCGGGACACCATGAGCAGCTCTTC

j_gene: TRBJ1-4
d_gene: TRBD1
v_gene: TRBV5-1
abundance: -
CDR3aa: CASSPTGQGAGEKLFF
CDR3nt: TGCGCCAGCAGCCCCACCGGACAGGGGGCAGGTGAAAAACTGTTTTTT

j_gene: TRBJ1-2
d_gene: -
v_gene: TRBV6-6
abundance: once
CDR3aa: CATSPETGPPGTF
CDR3nt: TGTGCCACCTCACCCGAGACAGGTCCCCCAGGGACCTTC

j_gene: TRBJ2-5
d_gene: TRBD2
v_gene: TRBV28
abundance: -
CDR3aa: CASSSWTSGVKETQYF
CDR3nt: TGTGCCAGCAGTTCCTGGACTAGCGGGGTTAAAGAGACCCAGTACTTC

j_gene: TRBJ2-1
d_gene: TRBD2
v_gene: TRBV11-2
abundance: few
CDR3aa: CASSLGLAGLNEQFF
CDR3nt: TGTGCCAGCAGCTTGGGGCTAGCGGGGTTAAATGAGCAGTTCTTC

j_gene: TRBJ1-2
d_gene: -
v_gene: TRBV19
abundance: -
CDR3aa: CASSVGGTYGYTF
CDR3nt: TGTGCCAGTAGCGTAGGGGGGACCTATGGCTACACCTTC

j_gene: TRBJ2-5
d_gene: -
v_gene: TRBV14
abundance: -
CDR3aa: CASSLHNIVRETQYF
CDR3nt: TGTGCCAGCAGCCTACATAACATCGTGCGGGAGACCCAGTACTTC

j_gene: TRBJ1-1
d_gene: -
v_gene: TRBV30
abundance: few
CDR3aa: CAWSQTLAEAFF
CDR3nt: TGTGCCTGGAGCCAGACGCTGGCCGAAGCTTTCTTT

j_gene: TRBJ2-7
d_gene: -
v_gene: TRBV14
abundance: -
CDR3aa: CASSPFQGYEQYF
CDR3nt: TGTGCCAGCAGCCCTTTTCAGGGGTACGAGCAGTACTTC

j_gene: TRBJ1-5
d_gene: TRBD1
v_gene: TRBV11-1
abundance: -
CDR3aa: CASSSGQPNQPQHF
CDR3nt: TGTGCCAGCAGCTCGGGACAGCCAAATCAGCCCCAGCATTTT

j_gene: TRBJ2-3
d_gene: -
v_gene: TRBV13
abundance: -
CDR3aa: CASSLRVRLDTQYF
CDR3nt: TGTGCCAGCAGCCTAAGAGTACGGCTAGATACGCAGTATTTT

j_gene: TRBJ2-1
d_gene: -
v_gene: TRBV2
abundance: once
CDR3aa: CASSVRDTYNEQFF
CDR3nt: TGTGCCAGCAGTGTACGGGACACATACAATGAGCAGTTCTTC

j_gene: TRBJ1-5
d_gene: TRBD1
v_gene: TRBV6-1
abundance: -
CDR3aa: CASRPGTGINQPQHF
CDR3nt: TGTGCCAGCAGGCCCGGGACAGGGATCAATCAGCCCCAGCATTTT

j_gene: TRBJ1-3
d_gene: -
v_gene: TRBV18
abundance: -
CDR3aa: CASSPRDRSGNTIYF
CDR3nt: TGTGCCAGCTCACCACGAGACAGATCTGGAAACACCATATATTTT

j_gene: TRBJ2-1
d_gene: -
v_gene: TRBV19
abundance: -
CDR3aa: CASSFRADSSYNEQFF
CDR3nt: TGTGCCAGTAGTTTTCGAGCGGATAGCTCCTACAATGAGCAGTTCTTC

j_gene: TRBJ1-5
d_gene: -
v_gene: TRBV11-2
abundance: -
CDR3aa: CASSLNLGGNQPQHF
CDR3nt: TGTGCCAGCAGCTTGAACTTAGGCGGCAATCAGCCCCAGCATTTT

j_gene: TRBJ2-3
d_gene: -
v_gene: TRBV2
abundance: -
CDR3aa: CASSLGAGVSTDTQYF
CDR3nt: TGTGCCAGCTCCCTTGGGGCAGGGGTTAGCACAGATACGCAGTATTTT

j_gene: TRBJ2-7
d_gene: -
v_gene: TRBV11-2
abundance: -
CDR3aa: CASSSSDGATYEQYF
CDR3nt: TGTGCCAGCAGCTCATCGGACGGTGCAACCTACGAGCAGTACTTC

j_gene: TRBJ1-6
d_gene: -
v_gene: TRBV6-5
abundance: -
CDR3aa: CASRYQGSSYNSPLHF
CDR3nt: TGTGCCAGCAGATACCAGGGCTCCTCCTATAATTCACCCCTCCACTTT

j_gene: TRBJ2-5
d_gene: -
v_gene: TRBV5-1
abundance: -
CDR3aa: CASSFGGASETQYF
CDR3nt: TGCGCCAGCAGCTTTGGGGGCGCTTCGGAGACCCAGTACTTC

j_gene: TRBJ1-3
d_gene: -
v_gene: TRBV29-1
abundance: -
CDR3aa: CSGLTGYSGNTIYF
CDR3nt: TGCAGCGGACTTACAGGGTACTCTGGAAACACCATATATTTT

j_gene: TRBJ2-5
d_gene: -
v_gene: TRBV7-2
abundance: -
CDR3aa: CASSLNRRWETQYF
CDR3nt: TGTGCCAGCAGCTTAAACCGGCGGTGGGAGACCCAGTACTTC

j_gene: TRBJ2-7
d_gene: -
v_gene: TRBV7-3
abundance: -
CDR3aa: CASSLTGAGEQYF
CDR3nt: TGTGCCAGCAGCTTAACGGGGGCGGGCGAGCAGTACTTC

j_gene: TRBJ1-1
d_gene: -
v_gene: TRBV15
abundance: -
CDR3aa: CATSRGLQGTEAFF
CDR3nt: TGTGCCACCAGCAGAGGATTGCAGGGCACTGAAGCTTTCTTT

j_gene: TRBJ1-4
d_gene: -
v_gene: TRBV6-5
abundance: -
CDR3aa: CASSYTGNEKLFF
CDR3nt: TGTGCCAGCAGTTATACAGGGAATGAAAAACTGTTTTTT

j_gene: TRBJ2-5
d_gene: TRBD1
v_gene: TRBV30
abundance: -
CDR3aa: CAWSLDRANGAQYF
CDR3nt: TGTGCCTGGAGCTTAGACAGGGCGAACGGGGCCCAGTACTTC